This T cell receptor beta chain is from a study of OX40 agonist ivuxolimab in advanced cancers. The germline V gene encodes CDR1 LGHNT and CDR2 FRNRAP. Trimming stripped 0 bases from V and 6 bases from J, with 10 bases between. The CDR3 has 14 amino acids. Assay: immunoSEQ multiplex PCR; the TCRdb copy retains only in-frame clones and omits some. The sample carries some 50,000 clones, approximately 75% recorded once. The receptor was isolated from an adult with an advanced solid tumor such as melanoma, head and neck, liver or kidney cancer. The specimen was CD4+ or CD8+ T cells sorted from blood, collected in a trial of the OX40 agonist ivuxolimab. The chain joins TRBV12-5 to TRBJ2-3; D unclear. CDR3 sequence (DNA): TGTGCTAGTGGTTTGGTCCAGGTGGGTGATACGCAGTATTTT. The encoded protein is CASGLVQVGDTQYF. The complete variable domain, with remaining parts taken from reference TRBV12-5 and TRBJ2-3, reads DARVTQTPRHKVTEMGQEVTMRCQPILGHNTVFWYRQTMMQGLELLAYFRNRAPLDDSGMPKDRFSAEMPDATLATLKIQPSEPRDSAVYFCASGLVQVGDTQYFGPGTRLTVL.